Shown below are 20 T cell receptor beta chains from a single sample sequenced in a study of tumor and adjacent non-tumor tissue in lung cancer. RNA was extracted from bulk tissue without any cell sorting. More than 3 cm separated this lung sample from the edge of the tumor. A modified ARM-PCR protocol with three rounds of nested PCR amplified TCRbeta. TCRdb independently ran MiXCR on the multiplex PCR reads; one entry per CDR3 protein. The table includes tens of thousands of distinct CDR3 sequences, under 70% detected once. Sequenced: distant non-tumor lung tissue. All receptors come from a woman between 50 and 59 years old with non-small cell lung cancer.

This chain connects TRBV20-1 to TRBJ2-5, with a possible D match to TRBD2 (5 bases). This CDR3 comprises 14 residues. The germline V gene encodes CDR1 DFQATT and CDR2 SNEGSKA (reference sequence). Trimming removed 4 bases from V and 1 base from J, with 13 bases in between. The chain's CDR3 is CSATWESPQETQYF. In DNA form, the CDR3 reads TGCAGTGCTACCTGGGAGTCCCCCCAAGAGACCCAGTACTTC.

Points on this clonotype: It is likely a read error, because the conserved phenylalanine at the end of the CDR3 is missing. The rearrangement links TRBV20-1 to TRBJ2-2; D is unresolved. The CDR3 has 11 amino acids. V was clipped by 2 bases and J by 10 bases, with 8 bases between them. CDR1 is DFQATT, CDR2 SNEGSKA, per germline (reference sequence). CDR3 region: CSARSFAELFS. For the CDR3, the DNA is TGCAGTGCTAGAAGTTTCGCGGAGCTGTTTTCT.

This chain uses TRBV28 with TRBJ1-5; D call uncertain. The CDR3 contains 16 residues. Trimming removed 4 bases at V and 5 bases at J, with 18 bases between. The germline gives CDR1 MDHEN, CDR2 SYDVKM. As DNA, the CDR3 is TGTGCCAGCAGTTCTACCCTGGGGATCGTACATCAGCCCCAGCATTTT. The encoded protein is CASSSTLGIVHQPQHF.

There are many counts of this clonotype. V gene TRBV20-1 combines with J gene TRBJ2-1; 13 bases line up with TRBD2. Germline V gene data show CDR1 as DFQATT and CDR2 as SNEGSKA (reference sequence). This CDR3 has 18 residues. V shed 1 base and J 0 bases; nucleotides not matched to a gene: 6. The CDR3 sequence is CSARVPLAGGSSYNEQFF. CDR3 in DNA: TGCAGTGCTAGAGTACCACTAGCGGGAGGGAGCTCCTACAATGAGCAGTTCTTC.

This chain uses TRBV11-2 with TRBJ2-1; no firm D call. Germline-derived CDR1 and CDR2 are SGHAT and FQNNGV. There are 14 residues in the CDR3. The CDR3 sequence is CVSSFLSQYNEQFF. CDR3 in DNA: TGTGTTAGCAGCTTCCTAAGCCAATACAATGAGCAGTTCTTC.

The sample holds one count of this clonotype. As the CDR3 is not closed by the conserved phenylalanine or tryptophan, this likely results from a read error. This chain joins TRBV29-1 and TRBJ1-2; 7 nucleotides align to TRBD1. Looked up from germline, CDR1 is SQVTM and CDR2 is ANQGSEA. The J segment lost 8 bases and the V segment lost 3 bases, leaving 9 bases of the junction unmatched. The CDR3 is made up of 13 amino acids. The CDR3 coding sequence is TGCAGCGTTGATCCAGACAGGGCAAAGGGCTACACCTTA. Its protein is CSVDPDRAKGYTL.

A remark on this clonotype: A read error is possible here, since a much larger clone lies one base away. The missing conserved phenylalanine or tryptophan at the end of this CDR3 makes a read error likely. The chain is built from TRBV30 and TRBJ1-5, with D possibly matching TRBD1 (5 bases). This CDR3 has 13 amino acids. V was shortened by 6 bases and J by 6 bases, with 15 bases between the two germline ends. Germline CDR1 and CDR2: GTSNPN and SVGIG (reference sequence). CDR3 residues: CACGTSAGQPQHL. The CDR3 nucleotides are TGTGCCTGCGGGACCTCCGCCGGTCAGCCCCAGCATTTA.

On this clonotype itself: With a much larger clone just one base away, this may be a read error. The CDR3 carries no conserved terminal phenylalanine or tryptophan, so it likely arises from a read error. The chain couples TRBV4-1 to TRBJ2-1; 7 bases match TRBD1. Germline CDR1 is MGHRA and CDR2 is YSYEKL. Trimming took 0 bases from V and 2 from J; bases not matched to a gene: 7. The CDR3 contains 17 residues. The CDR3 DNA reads TGCGCCAGCAGCCAAGAGTCCGGACAGGTACCCTACAATGAGCAGTTCGTC. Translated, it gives CASSQESGQVPYNEQFV.

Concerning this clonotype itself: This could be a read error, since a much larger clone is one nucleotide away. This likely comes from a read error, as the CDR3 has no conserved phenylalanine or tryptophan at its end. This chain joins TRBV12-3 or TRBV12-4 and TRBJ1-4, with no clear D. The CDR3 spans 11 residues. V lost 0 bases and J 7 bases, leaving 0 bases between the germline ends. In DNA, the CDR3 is TGTGCCAGCAGTTTAGCTGAAAAACTGTTTCTT. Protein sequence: CASSLAEKLFL.

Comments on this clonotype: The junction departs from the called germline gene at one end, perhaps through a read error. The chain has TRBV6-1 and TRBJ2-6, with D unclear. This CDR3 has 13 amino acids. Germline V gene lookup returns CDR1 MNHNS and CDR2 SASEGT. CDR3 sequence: CACRLSGANVLTF. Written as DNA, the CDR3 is TGTGCCTGCAGACTTTCTGGGGCCAACGTCCTGACTTTC.

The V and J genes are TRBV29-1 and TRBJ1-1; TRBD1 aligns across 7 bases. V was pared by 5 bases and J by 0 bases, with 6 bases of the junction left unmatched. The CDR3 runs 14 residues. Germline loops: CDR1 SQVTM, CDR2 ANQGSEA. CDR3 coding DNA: TGCAGCGTTACAGGGGACTTGATGAACACTGAAGCTTTCTTT. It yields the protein CSVTGDLMNTEAFF.

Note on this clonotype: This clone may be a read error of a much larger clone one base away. This CDR3 is CSVELAGIGEHFF. DNA of the CDR3: TGCAGCGTTGAACTAGCGGGAATCGGTGAGCATTTCTTC. The chain has TRBV29-1 and TRBJ2-1, with 9 positions matching TRBD2. Germline V CDR1 and CDR2: SQVTM, ANQGSEA. The CDR3 consists of 13 residues.

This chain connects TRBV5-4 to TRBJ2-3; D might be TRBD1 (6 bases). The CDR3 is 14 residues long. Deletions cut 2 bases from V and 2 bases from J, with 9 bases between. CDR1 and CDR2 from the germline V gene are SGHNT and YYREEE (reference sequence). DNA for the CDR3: TGTGCCAGCAGCTTTGGGGACAACACAGATACGCAGTATTTT. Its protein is CASSFGDNTDTQYF.

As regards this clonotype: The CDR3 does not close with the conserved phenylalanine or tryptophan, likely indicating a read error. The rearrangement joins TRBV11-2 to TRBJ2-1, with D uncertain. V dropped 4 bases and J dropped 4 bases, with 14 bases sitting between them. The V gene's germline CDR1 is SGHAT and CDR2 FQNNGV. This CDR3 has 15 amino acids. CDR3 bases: TGTGCCAGCAGCTACGGTAGCCTTGTGTACAATGAGCAGTTCTAC. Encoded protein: CASSYGSLVYNEQFY.

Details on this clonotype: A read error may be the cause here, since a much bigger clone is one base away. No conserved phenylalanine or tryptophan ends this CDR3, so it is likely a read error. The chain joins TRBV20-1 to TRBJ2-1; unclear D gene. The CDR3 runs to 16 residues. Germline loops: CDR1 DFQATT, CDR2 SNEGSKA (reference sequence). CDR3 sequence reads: CGARADPRRSNNEQFL. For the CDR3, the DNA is TGCGGTGCTAGAGCCGACCCCAGGCGGAGTAACAATGAGCAGTTCCTC.

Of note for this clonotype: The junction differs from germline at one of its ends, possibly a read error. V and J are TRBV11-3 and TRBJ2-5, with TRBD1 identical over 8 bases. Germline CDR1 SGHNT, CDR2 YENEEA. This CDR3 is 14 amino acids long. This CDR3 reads CAISRDRNQETQYF. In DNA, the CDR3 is TGTGCCATCAGCCGGGACAGGAACCAAGAGACCCAGTACTTC.

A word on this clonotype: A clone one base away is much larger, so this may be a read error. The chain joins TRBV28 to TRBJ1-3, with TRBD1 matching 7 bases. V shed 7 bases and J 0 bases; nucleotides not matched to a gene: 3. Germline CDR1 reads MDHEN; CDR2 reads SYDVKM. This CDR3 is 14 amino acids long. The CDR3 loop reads CASMTGNSGNTIYF. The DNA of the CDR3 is TGTGCCAGCATGACAGGGAACTCTGGAAACACCATATATTTT.

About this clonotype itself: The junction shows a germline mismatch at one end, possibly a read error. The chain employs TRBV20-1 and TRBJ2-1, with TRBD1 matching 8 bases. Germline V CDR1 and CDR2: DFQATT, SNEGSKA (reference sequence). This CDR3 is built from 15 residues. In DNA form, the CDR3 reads TGCATTGCTAGAGACGACAGGGGCTCCTACAATGAGCAGTTATTC. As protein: CIARDDRGSYNEQLF.

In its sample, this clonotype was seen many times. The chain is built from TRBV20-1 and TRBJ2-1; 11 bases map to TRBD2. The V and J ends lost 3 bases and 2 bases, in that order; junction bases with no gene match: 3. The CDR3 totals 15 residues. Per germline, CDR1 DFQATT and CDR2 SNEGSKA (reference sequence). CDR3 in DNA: TGCAGTGCTAGGTCGACTAGCGGGACCTACAATGAGCAGTTCTTC. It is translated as CSARSTSGTYNEQFF.

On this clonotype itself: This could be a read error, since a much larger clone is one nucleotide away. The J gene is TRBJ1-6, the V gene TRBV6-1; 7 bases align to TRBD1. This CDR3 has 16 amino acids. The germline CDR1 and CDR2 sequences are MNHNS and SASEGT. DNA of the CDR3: TGTGCCAGCGGTGACCGGGACAGTTTTACTAATTCACCCCTCCACTTT. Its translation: CASGDRDSFTNSPLHF.